Sequencing of this TCR beta chain was carried out in a study of blood T cell repertoires in COVID-19. How the authors handled the data: Amplification with reference gene primers provided the estimates of nucleated cell counts. Produced via immunoSEQ multiplex PCR; TCRdb's table is partial and in-frame only. V, J and clone size derive from that table, while D and trimming were established from the DNA sequence. Here the sample spans about 250,000 clones, 70% to 90% being singletons. V dropped 3 bases and J dropped 2; count of bases not matched to a gene: 7. Germline-derived CDR1 and CDR2 are GTSNPN and SVGIG (reference sequence). This CDR3 is built from 15 residues.

This receptor was obtained from a man aged 50-59 years with active or convalescent COVID-19. The sample was peripheral blood. The chain uses TRBV30 and TRBJ2-1; TRBD2 aligns across 7 bases. The CDR3 loop reads CAWRGRAGTYNEQFF. The DNA for the CDR3 is TGTGCCTGGAGGGGGAGGGCGGGGACCTACAATGAGCAGTTCTTC.